This T cell receptor beta chain was captured by sequencing in a study of response to subunit inactivated influenza vaccine. Each CDR3 protein is one row after TCRdb ran MiXCR on the RT-PCR reads. The top ten clones hold 7.5% to 9% of a sample with roughly 630,000 distinct CDR3 sequences, 14% of them seen once. Germline CDR1 SGHAT, CDR2 FQNNGV. V gave up 5 bases and J gave up 5 bases; unmatched junction bases: 8. The CDR3 runs 14 residues. Study results and limitations: Only a handful of new T cells, the authors suggested, are recruited with each seasonal influenza vaccination.

There are a few counts of this clonotype. Antigen unknown. The J gene is TRBJ2-5, the V gene TRBV11-2, with 7 bases matching TRBD1. This receptor was identified in a man in his fifties or sixties who received an inactivated influenza vaccine. Material: PBMCs from blood, obtained 14 to 15 days before vaccination. CDR3 nucleotide sequence: TGTGCCAGCAGCCCATCGACAGGGCTGGAGACCCAGTACTTC. This gives the protein CASSPSTGLETQYF.